This T cell receptor beta chain comes out of a study of blood T cell repertoires in COVID-19. This clone appeared a single time. Assay: immunoSEQ multiplex PCR; the TCRdb copy retains only in-frame clones and omits some. Among about 480,000 clones listed, roughly 89% were seen once. Enrolled during active infection, Seattle patients were then followed longitudinally. Sequenced: peripheral blood. The clonotype comes from a man between 18 and 35 years old with COVID-19, enrolled during active disease.

This chain's CDR3 is CASSVAGISTDTQYF. The DNA for the CDR3 is TGTGCCAGCAGTGTCGCGGGGATTAGCACAGATACGCAGTATTTT. V is TRBV2 and J is TRBJ2-3, with D possibly matching TRBD2 (6 bases). This CDR3 contains 15 residues. CDR1 and CDR2 from the germline V gene are SNHLY and FYNNEI. V dropped 4 bases and J dropped 0 bases, with 11 bases sitting between them.